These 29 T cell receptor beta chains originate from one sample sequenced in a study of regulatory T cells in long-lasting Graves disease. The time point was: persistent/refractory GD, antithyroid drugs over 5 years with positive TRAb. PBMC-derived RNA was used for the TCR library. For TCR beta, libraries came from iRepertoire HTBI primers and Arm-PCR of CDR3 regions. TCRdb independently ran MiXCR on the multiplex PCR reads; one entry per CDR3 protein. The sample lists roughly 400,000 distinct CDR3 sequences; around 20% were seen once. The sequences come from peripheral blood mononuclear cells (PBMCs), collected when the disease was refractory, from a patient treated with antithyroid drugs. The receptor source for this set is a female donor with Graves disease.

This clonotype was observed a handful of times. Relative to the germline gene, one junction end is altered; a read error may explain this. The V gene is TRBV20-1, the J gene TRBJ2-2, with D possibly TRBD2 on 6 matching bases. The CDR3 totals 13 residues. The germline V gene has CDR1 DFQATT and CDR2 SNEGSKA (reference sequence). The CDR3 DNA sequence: TGCAGTGCCAGAGGAGGGAGCACCGGGGAGCTGTTTTTT. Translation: CSARGGSTGELFF.

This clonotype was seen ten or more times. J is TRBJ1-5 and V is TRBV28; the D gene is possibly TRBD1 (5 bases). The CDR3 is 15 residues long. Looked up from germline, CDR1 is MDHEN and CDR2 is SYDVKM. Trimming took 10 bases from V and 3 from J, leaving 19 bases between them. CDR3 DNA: TGTGCCATCAACCCGGGACGGGGGTTCAATCAGCCCCAGCATTTT. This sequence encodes CAINPGRGFNQPQHF.

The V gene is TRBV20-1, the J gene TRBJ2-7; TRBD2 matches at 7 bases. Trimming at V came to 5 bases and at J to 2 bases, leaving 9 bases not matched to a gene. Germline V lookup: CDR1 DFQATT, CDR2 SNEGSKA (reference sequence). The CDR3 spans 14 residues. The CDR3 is CSAARGVSTYEQYF. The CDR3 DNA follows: TGCAGTGCTGCTCGGGGGGTTTCGACCTACGAGCAGTACTTC.

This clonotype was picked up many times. CDR3 in DNA: TGTGCCAGCAGCCGTCTCAGGGGCGACGAGCAGTACTTC. The encoded protein is CASSRLRGDEQYF. The chain links TRBV7-8 to TRBJ2-7; D may be TRBD1 (6 bases). From germline, CDR1 is SGHVS and CDR2 FQNEAQ. V lost 5 bases to trimming and J lost 5 bases, with 13 bases between them. The CDR3 has 13 amino acids.

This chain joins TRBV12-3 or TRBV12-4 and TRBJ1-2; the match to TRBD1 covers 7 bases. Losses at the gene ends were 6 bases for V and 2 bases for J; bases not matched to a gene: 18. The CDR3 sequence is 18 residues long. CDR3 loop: CASSPPGQIYPGNYGYTF. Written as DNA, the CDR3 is TGTGCCAGCAGCCCTCCGGGACAGATCTACCCGGGGAACTATGGCTACACCTTC.

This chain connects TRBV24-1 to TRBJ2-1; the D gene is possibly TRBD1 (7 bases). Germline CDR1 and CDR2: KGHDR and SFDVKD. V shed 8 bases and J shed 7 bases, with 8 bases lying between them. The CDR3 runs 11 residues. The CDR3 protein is CATTGGNEQFF. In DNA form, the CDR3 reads TGTGCCACCACAGGGGGGAATGAGCAGTTCTTC.

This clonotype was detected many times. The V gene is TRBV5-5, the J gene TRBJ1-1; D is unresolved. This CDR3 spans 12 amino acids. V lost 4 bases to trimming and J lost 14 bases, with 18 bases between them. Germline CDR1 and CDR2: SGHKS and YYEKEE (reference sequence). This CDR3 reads CASSTDLTPRFF. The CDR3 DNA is TGTGCCAGCAGCACCGATCTAACCCCGCGCTTCTTT.

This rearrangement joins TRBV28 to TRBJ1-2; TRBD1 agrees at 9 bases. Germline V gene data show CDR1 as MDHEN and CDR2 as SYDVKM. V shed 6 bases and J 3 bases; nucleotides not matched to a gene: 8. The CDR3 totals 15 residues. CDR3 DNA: TGTGCCAGCAGACCACAGGGGGCCGGACACTATGGCTACACCTTC. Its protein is CASRPQGAGHYGYTF.

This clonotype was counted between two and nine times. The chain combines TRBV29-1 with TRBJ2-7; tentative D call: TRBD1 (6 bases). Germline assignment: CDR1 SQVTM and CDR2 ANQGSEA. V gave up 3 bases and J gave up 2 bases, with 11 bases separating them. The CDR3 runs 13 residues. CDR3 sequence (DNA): TGCAGCGTTGAGTCGGACAGTACCTACGAGCAGTACTTC. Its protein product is CSVESDSTYEQYF.

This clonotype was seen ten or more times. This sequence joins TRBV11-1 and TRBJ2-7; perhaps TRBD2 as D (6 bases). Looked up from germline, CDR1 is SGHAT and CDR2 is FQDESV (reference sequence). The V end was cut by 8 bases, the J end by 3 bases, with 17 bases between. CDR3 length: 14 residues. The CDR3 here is CASALWRESYEQYF. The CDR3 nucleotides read TGTGCCAGCGCTCTTTGGAGGGAGAGCTACGAGCAGTACTTC.

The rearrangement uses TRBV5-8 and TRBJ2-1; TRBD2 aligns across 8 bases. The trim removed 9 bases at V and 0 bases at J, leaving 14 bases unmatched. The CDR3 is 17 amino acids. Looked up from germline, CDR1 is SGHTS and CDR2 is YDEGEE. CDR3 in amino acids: CAIGGRAGDFSYNEQFF. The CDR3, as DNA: TGTGCCATAGGGGGTCGAGCGGGAGATTTCTCCTACAATGAGCAGTTCTTC.

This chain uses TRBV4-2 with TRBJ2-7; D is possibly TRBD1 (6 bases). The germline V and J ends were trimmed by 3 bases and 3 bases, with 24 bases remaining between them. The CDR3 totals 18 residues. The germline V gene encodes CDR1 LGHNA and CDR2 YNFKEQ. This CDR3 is CASSHPPQGSHNVYEQYF. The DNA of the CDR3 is TGTGCCAGCAGCCACCCCCCCCAGGGGTCCCATAATGTCTACGAGCAGTACTTC.

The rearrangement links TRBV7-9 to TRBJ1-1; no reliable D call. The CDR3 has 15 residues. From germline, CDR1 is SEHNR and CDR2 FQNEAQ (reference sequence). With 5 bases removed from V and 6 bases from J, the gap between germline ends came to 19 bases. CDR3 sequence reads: CASSLQNQRVPEAFF. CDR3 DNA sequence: TGTGCCAGCAGCCTCCAGAATCAACGAGTCCCTGAAGCTTTCTTT.

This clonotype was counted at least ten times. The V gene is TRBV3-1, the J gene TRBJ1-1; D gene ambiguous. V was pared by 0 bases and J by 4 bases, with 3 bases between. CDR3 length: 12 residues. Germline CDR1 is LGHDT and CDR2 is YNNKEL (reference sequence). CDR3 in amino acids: CASSQDVTEAFF. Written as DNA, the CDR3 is TGTGCCAGCAGCCAAGATGTCACTGAAGCTTTCTTT.

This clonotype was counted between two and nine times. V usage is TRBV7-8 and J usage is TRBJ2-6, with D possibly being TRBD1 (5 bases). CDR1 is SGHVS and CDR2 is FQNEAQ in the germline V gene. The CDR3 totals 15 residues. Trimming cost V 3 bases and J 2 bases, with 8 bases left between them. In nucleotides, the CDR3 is TGTGCCAGCAGCTTTGTCAGGGCTGGGGCCAACGTCCTGACTTTC. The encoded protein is CASSFVRAGANVLTF.

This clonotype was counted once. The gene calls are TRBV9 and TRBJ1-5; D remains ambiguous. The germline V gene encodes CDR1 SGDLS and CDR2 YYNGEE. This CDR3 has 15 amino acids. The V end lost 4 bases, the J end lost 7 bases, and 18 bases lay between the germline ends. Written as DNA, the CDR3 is TGTGCCAGCAGCCCCCGCCCAGGTCCCAGGCAGCCCCAGCATTTT. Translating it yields CASSPRPGPRQPQHF. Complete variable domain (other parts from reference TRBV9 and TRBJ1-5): DSGVTQTPKHLITATGQRVTLRCSPRSGDLSVYWYQQSLDQGLQFLIQYYNGEERAKGNILERFSAQQFPDLHSELNLSSLELGDSALYFCASSPRPGPRQPQHFGDGTRLSIL.

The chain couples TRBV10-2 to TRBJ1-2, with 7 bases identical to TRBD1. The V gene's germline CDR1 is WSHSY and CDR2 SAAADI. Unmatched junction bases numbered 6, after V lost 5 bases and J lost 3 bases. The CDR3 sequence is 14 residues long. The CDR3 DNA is TGCGCCAGCAGTACACCGCAGGGGGACTATGGCTACACCTTC. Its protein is CASSTPQGDYGYTF.

The CDR3 nucleotides are TGCACCCAGAGAGCGGGGGACAGGGACACTGAAGCTTTCTTT. Translation gives CTQRAGDRDTEAFF. The V and J genes are TRBV20-1 and TRBJ1-1, with 9 nucleotides matching TRBD1. Germline values: CDR1 DFQATT, CDR2 SNEGSKA (reference sequence). The CDR3 extends over 14 amino acids.

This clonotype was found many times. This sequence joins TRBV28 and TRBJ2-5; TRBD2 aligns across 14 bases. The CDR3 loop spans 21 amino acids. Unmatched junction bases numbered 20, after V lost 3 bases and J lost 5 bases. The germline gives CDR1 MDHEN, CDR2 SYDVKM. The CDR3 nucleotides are TGTGCCAGCAGTTTCCCCGCCCCCGGGACTAGCGGGAGATCGGACATTGAGACCCAGTACTTC. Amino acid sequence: CASSFPAPGTSGRSDIETQYF.

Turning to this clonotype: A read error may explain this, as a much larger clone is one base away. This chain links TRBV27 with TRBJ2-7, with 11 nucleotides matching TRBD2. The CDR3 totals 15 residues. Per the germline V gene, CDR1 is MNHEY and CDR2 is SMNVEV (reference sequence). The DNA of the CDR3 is TGTGCCAGCAGGACCGGGACTAGCGGATCCTACGAGCAGTGCTTC. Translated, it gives CASRTGTSGSYEQCF.

The CDR3 protein is CASSELRGKTGGMNTEAFF. In DNA form, the CDR3 reads TGTGCCAGCAGTGAATTAAGGGGCAAGACAGGGGGCATGAACACTGAAGCTTTCTTT. The chain links TRBV25-1 to TRBJ1-1, with 10 bases that match TRBD1. From germline, CDR1 is MGHDK and CDR2 SYGVNS. The CDR3 length is 19 residues. With 1 base clipped from V and 0 bases from J, the junction kept 11 bases outside the gene matches. Full variable domain (outside the CDR3, taken from reference TRBV25-1 and TRBJ1-1): EADIYQTPRYLVIGTGKKITLECSQTMGHDKMYWYQQDPGMELHLIHYSYGVNSTEKGDLSSESTVSRIRTEHFPLTLESARPSHTSQYLCASSELRGKTGGMNTEAFFGQGTRLTVV.

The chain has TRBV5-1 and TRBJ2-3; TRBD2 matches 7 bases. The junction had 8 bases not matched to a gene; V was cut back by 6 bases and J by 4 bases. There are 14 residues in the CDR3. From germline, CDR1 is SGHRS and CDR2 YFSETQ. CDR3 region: CASTDAGESDTQYF. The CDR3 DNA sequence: TGCGCCAGCACCGATGCGGGGGAATCAGATACGCAGTATTTT.

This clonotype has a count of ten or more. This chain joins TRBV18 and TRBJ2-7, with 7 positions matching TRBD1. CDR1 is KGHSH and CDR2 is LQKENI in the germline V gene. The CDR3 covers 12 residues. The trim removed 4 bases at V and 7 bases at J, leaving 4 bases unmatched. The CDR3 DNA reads TGTGCCAGCTCACGGACAGGTTGGGAGCAGTACTTC. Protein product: CASSRTGWEQYF.

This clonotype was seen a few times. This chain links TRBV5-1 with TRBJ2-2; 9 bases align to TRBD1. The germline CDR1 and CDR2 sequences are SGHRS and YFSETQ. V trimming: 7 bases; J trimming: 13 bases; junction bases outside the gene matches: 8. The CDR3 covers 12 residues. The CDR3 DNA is TGCGCCAGCTTCCGACAGGGGGAGGGGCTGTTTTTT. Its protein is CASFRQGEGLFF.

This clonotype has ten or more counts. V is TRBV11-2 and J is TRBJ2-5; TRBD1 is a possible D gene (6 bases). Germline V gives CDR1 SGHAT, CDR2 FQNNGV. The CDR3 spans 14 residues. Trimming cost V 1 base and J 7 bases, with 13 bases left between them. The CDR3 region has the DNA TGTGCCAGCAGCTTAGGTACAGGGTCCGGGACCCAGTACTTC. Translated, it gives CASSLGTGSGTQYF.

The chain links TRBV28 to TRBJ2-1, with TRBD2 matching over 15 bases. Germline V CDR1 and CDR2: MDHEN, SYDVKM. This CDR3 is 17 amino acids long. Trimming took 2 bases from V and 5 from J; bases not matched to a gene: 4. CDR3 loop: CASSLGLAGGFHNEQFF. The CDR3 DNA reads TGTGCCAGCAGTTTAGGACTAGCGGGAGGGTTCCACAATGAGCAGTTCTTC.

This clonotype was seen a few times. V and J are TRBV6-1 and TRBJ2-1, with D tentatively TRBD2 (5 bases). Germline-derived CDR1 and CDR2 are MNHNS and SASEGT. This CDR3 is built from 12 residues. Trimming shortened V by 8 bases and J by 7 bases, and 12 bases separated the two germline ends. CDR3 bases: TGTGCCAGCTCACGAGGGCGAAATGAGCAGTTCTTC. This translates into CASSRGRNEQFF.

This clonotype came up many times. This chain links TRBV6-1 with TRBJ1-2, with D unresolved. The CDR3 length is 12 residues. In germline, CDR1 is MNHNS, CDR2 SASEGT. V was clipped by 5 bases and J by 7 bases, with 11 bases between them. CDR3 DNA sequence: TGTGCCAGCAGTACCAGCCGGTTTGGCTACACCTTC. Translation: CASSTSRFGYTF.

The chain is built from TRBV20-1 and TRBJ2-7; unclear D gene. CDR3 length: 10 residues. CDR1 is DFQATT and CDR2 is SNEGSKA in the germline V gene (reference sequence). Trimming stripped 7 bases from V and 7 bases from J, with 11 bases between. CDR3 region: CSVVLGEQYF. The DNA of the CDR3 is TGCAGTGTCGTCTTGGGGGAGCAGTACTTC.